This TCR beta chain was recovered during a study of cytomegalovirus exposure and HLA in healthy donors. With 60 Vbeta and 13 Jbeta primers, the PCR was carried out. The repertoire was sequenced with immunoSEQ multiplex PCR; TCRdb's copy has only in-frame clones and lacks some. The sample includes roughly 200,000 clones, roughly four fifths of them seen just once. This clone was seen just once. The CDR3 is made up of 13 amino acids. Trimming took 4 bases from V and 8 from J, leaving 14 bases between them. Germline V gene lookup returns CDR1 SGHDN and CDR2 FVKESK. Sequencing was carried out using PBMCs. The rearrangement links TRBV14 to TRBJ1-2; D is ambiguous. The receptor was derived from a woman aged 45-60 years in good health and CMV-seronegative. The CDR3 DNA is TGTGCCAGCAGCCTTCAGACGGGAGGGGGCTACACCTTC. It codes for CASSLQTGGGYTF. Complete variable domain (other parts from reference TRBV14 and TRBJ1-2): EAGVTQFPSHSVIEKGQTVTLRCDPISGHDNLYWYRRVMGKEIKFLLHFVKESKQDESGMPNNRFLAERTGGTYSTLKVQPAELEDSGVYFCASSLQTGGGYTFGSGTRLTVV.